The T cell receptor beta chain under discussion was sequenced for a study of cytomegalovirus exposure and HLA in healthy donors. About the study: The 500 to 850 first-cohort repertoires and the 95 to 150 validation repertoires shared the same platform, a later analysis reported. Study-level findings and limits: Some public TCRs appeared in many individuals, while most sequences were rare. Researchers reported that a few CMV-associated chains were confirmed in vitro as CMV antigen-specific.

This clone was detected only once. Its specificity is not known. Repertoires were generated with immunoSEQ multiplex PCR, while TCRdb's copy carries only in-frame clones and drops some. In the table there are about 150,000 clones, 80% to 95% of which are singletons. The validation cohort, a group of 120 subjects, included the donors and was separate from the roughly 670-subject first cohort. This clonotype was sampled from a man aged 18 to 30 in good health and CMV-seronegative. Sequencing used PBMCs.

CDR3 coding DNA: TGTGCCAGCAGCTTGGTAGACGGGTACAATGAGCAGTTCTTC. It is translated as CASSLVDGYNEQFF. The chain links TRBV5-6 to TRBJ2-1, with D uncertain. The CDR3 covers 14 residues. CDR1 is SGHDT and CDR2 is YYEEEE in the germline V gene. V lost 0 bases to trimming and J lost 4 bases, with 8 bases between them.